The source of this TCR beta chain is a study of shared T cell receptors in the human thymus (dated by TCRdb to 2020 to 2022). In the study overall: The study examined how the human thymus generates shared, self-reactive T-cell receptor alpha chains.

The method behind the library was the immunoSEQ multiplex PCR assay. In TCRdb, the immuneACCESS table is reduced to in-frame sequences with V and J assigned. These tables do not hold every clone; where another copy was compared, an unresolved V gene accounts for under half, and the others remain unexplained. The sample data list hundreds of thousands of clones, and around 87% of these were observed just once. The top ten clonotypes cover 0.0094% of the sample. On this clone itself: What this receptor recognizes is not known. No base quality values were provided; no much bigger clone lies one nucleotide off.

These data were also reused for a study on human thymus T cells. From the second report: Donors were immunologically healthy infants undergoing open corrective cardiac surgery for congenital heart defects in Finland. Thymus tissue was obtained as surgical resects removed during corrective cardiac surgery. V and J gene segment usage appeared biased in both thymic and peripheral blood repertoires. According to the related research, thymic TCR repertoires were highly overlapping among unrelated individuals. The study characterized TCR alpha and beta repertoires from about 8 infant thymus samples and a few related peripheral blood samples. Donor ages ranging from 7 to 244 days were recorded, and 5 or 6 male and a couple of female infants were included in the cohort. After being mechanically released from the tissue, thymocytes were kept at -70 degrees C in pellets of about 8.5-30 million cells. A QIAsymphony instrument was used to extract genomic DNA from frozen cell pellets. The immunoSEQ multiplex PCR assay was used to amplify the TCRB and TCRAD loci from a standardized amount of quality-controlled genomic DNA. The V(D)J region was spanned by amplicons of a length sufficient to cover the CDR3 and to identify V and J genes. Amplicon sequencing was performed on an Illumina platform through the commercial immunoSEQ service. Primer bias and sequencing errors were corrected using previously described methods, and TCRAD and TCRB definitions followed the IMGT database. Analysis of the repertoires was done with immunoSEQ Analyzer 3.0 and VDJTools and included basic statistics, V/J segment usage, diversity estimates, rarefaction and pairwise overlap. Diversity was estimated using the Chao1, ChaoE, Efron-Thisted, Shannon and inverse Simpson indices, and was also estimated on datasets down-sampled to the size of the smallest sample. Repertoire overlap was assessed by strict matching of CDR3 nucleotide sequence, V gene and J gene, and clustering was done by Jaccard-based multidimensional scaling. Thymus samples yielded on average roughly 790,000 unique TCRB clonotypes, compared with roughly 76,000 from blood samples.

The sequencing input was thymocytes. This clonotype was sampled from a boy younger than two with a congenital heart defect. Donor details come from another sample of the same person, matched by shared clones.

The CDR3 has the sequence CASSLGDRIYGYTF. The bases read TGTGCCAGCAGCCTTGGGGACAGGATTTATGGCTACACCTTC. This receptor chain uses TRBV28 and TRBJ1-2; 8 central bases correspond to TRBD1. Germline trimming: 6 bases from V, 5 bases from J; junction bases outside gene matches: 8. The CDR3, cysteine through phenylalanine, is 14 amino acids long. The entry retains the CDR3 DNA only, 42 bases that are in frame from base 1. CDR1 is given as MDHEN and CDR2 as SYDVKM, both from the germline V gene.